The entry that follows covers one T cell receptor beta chain sequence. Its antigen is as yet unknown. CDR1 and CDR2 (germline): ENHRY, SYGVKD. With 7 bases clipped from V and 4 bases from J, the junction kept 6 bases outside the gene matches. This CDR3 is built from 13 residues. This entry belongs to a study of shared clonotypes between healthy human individuals. Overall study context: Researchers drew samples from a couple of women and a few men aged 18 to 49.

Assay: immunoSEQ multiplex PCR; the TCRdb copy retains only in-frame clones and omits some. The table has hundreds of thousands of clones, 70% to 80% seen once; the top ten hold roughly an eighth. General study results and limits: Measured sharing among donors was expected to vary with sequencing depth.

This sequence joins TRBV10-3 and TRBJ1-2; 7 bases map to TRBD1. The receptor's source is a woman aged 40-49 years in good health. Some clones in this sample may be carry-over from other donors' samples. Sequenced: PBMCs. This chain's CDR3 is CAITEGAFYGYTF. CDR3 coding DNA: TGTGCCATCACCGAGGGGGCCTTCTATGGCTACACCTTC.